The 9 T cell receptor beta chains below were found in one sample sequenced in a study of blood T cell repertoires in COVID-19. Method: immunoSEQ multiplex PCR; TCRdb's copy keeps in-frame clones and lacks some. The sample records 90,000 to 110,000 clones, around four fifths being singletons. The sequenced sample consisted of peripheral blood. These receptor sequences come from a woman aged 70-85 years with acute or convalescent COVID-19.

This clone was counted a few times. This sequence joins TRBV27 and TRBJ2-4; TRBD1 aligns across 9 bases. Germline CDR1 MNHEY, CDR2 SMNVEV (reference sequence). V was pared by 8 bases and J by 4 bases, with 3 bases of the junction left unmatched. The CDR3 runs to 13 residues. The CDR3 DNA reads as TGTGCCAGCCAGGGACAGGGTAAAAACATTCAGTACTTC. As protein: CASQGQGKNIQYF.

CDR3 region: CASRTTTGPGARETQYF. In DNA form, the CDR3 reads TGTGCCAGCAGAACCACGACAGGGCCCGGGGCGCGAGAGACCCAGTACTTC. The rearrangement links TRBV28 to TRBJ2-5; 7 bases align to TRBD1. In germline, CDR1 is MDHEN, CDR2 SYDVKM. The CDR3 has 17 residues. V shed 6 bases and J 4 bases; nucleotides not matched to a gene: 17.

The chain joins TRBV2 to TRBJ1-2; 7 bases map to TRBD1. V dropped 7 bases and J dropped 0; count of bases not matched to a gene: 2. Germline CDR1 SNHLY, CDR2 FYNNEI. The CDR3 contains 13 residues. The CDR3 loop is CASTGTANYGYTF. CDR3 coding DNA: TGTGCCAGCACCGGGACAGCTAACTATGGCTACACCTTC.

The chain carries TRBV6-1 and TRBJ1-4; 7 bases are a match to TRBD1. Germline V gene lookup returns CDR1 MNHNS and CDR2 SASEGT. Trimming at V came to 4 bases and at J to 5 bases, leaving 13 bases not matched to a gene. There are 17 residues in the CDR3. The CDR3 protein is CASSARPGQRKNEKLFF. For the CDR3, the DNA is TGTGCCAGCAGTGCCCGACCGGGACAGAGGAAGAATGAAAAACTGTTTTTT.

This sequence joins TRBV4-3 and TRBJ1-2, with 8 bases fitting TRBD1. Germline CDR1 LGHNA, CDR2 YSLEER. The CDR3 is 14 amino acids. V was pared by 4 bases and J by 8 bases, with 9 bases of the junction left unmatched. The CDR3 DNA is TGCGCCAGCAGCCCGATCCAGGGGGCGGCGGGCTACACCTTC. This translates into CASSPIQGAAGYTF.

This clone was detected many times. V gene TRBV15 combines with J gene TRBJ1-6, with 7 nucleotides matching TRBD1. Germline V gene lookup returns CDR1 LNHNV and CDR2 YYDKDF (reference sequence). Trimming at V came to 2 bases and at J to 10 bases, leaving 8 bases not matched to a gene. This CDR3 comprises 15 residues. The CDR3 region is CATSRHRGPISPLHF. CDR3 nucleotides: TGTGCCACCAGCAGACACAGGGGCCCAATCTCACCCCTCCACTTT.

This sequence joins TRBV3-1 (or the pseudogene TRBV3-2) and TRBJ2-1; 10 bases align to TRBD1. This CDR3 region has 14 residues. Germline V gene lookup returns CDR1 LGHDT and CDR2 YNNKEL (reference sequence). The junction had 0 bases not matched to a gene; V was cut back by 1 base and J by 6 bases. CDR3 sequence (DNA): TGTGCCAGCAGCCAAGGGACAGGGGGCAATGAGCAGTTCTTC. This encodes CASSQGTGGNEQFF.

This chain joins TRBV7-6 and TRBJ2-5, with D perhaps matching TRBD2 (5 bases). V was trimmed by 5 bases and J by 1 base, leaving 17 bases between them. In germline, CDR1 is SGHVS, CDR2 FNYEAQ. CDR3 size: 16 residues. The CDR3 nucleotides read TGTGCCAGCAGCCCCAAAAGCCCCGGGGTCCAAGAGACCCAGTACTTC. It specifies CASSPKSPGVQETQYF.

The table lists this clone with many counts. The J gene is TRBJ2-7, the V gene TRBV5-1, with 8 positions matching TRBD2. CDR1 is SGHRS and CDR2 is YFSETQ in the germline V gene. The CDR3 consists of 16 residues. CDR3 amino acids: CPRLSRRGGRGGEQYF. The CDR3 nucleotides read TGCCCCCGCTTGAGCCGTCGGGGGGGCCGGGGGGGGGAGCAGTACTTC.